The sequence of this T cell receptor beta chain was determined in a study of T-cell reconstitution after alpha-beta-depleted transplantation in children. Overall study findings and caveats: T cells produced anew were the main source of T-cell counts and diversity one year after transplant.

About this clonotype: The target antigen is unknown.

Unmatched junction bases numbered 7, after V lost 3 bases and J lost 4 bases. The CDR3 totals 16 residues. CDR1 is LNHNV and CDR2 is YYDKDF in the germline V gene (reference sequence). Preparation of the TCRbeta library was carried out with unique molecular identifiers. A single record per CDR3 protein comes from TCRdb applying MiXCR to the PCR reads. The table includes about 500,000 distinct CDR3 sequences, approximately 10% detected once. The clonotype was recovered from a female patient aged 2-10 years who had a stem cell transplant for aplastic anemia, so the T cells may come from the graft donor. The sample consisted of PBMCs, mostly from graft donor cells, taken 180 days after TCRalphabeta/CD19-depleted stem cell transplant. This sequence joins TRBV15 and TRBJ2-1, with 9 bases that match TRBD2. CDR3 amino acids: CATSSQTSGPYNEQFF. The CDR3 DNA sequence: TGTGCCACCAGCAGTCAGACTAGCGGCCCGTACAATGAGCAGTTCTTC.